A single sample gave rise to the 25 T cell receptor beta chains below, sequenced in a study of blood T cell repertoires in COVID-19. This table comes from immunoSEQ multiplex PCR, and its TCRdb copy is limited to in-frame clones, with some not included. This table holds roughly 220,000 clones, around 90% found once. Sequencing input: PBMCs or T cells enriched from blood (not recorded which). The receptors shown here come from a woman aged 30 to 39 who had recovered from COVID-19.

The rearrangement uses TRBV29-1 and TRBJ1-2, with D perhaps TRBD1 (6 bases). Germline assignment: CDR1 SQVTM and CDR2 ANQGSEA. The CDR3 runs 13 residues. V lost 3 bases and J 3 bases, leaving 11 bases between the germline ends. The DNA of the CDR3 is TGCAGCGTTGACGCACAGGGAGACTATGGCTACACCTTC. This translates into CSVDAQGDYGYTF.

V gene TRBV3-1 (or the pseudogene TRBV3-2) combines with J gene TRBJ2-7; maybe TRBD1 (6 bases). Germline CDR1 is LGHDT and CDR2 is YNNKEL (reference sequence). This CDR3 has 16 amino acids. The germline V and J ends were trimmed by 5 bases and 3 bases, with 20 bases remaining between them. The CDR3 protein is CASSFFGGASFYEQYF. The CDR3 nucleotides are TGTGCCAGCAGCTTTTTTGGGGGCGCGTCATTCTACGAGCAGTACTTC.

CDR3 nucleotides: TGTGCCAGCAGCCAAGTCGCGGTCGGGAATCAGCCCCAGCATTTT. This gives the protein CASSQVAVGNQPQHF. The gene calls are TRBV4-2 and TRBJ1-5, with D uncertain. Trimming stripped 1 base from V and 4 bases from J, with 11 bases between. In germline, CDR1 is LGHNA, CDR2 YNFKEQ. The CDR3 is 15 amino acids.

The chain's CDR3 is CASNHLRQPQHF. CDR3 sequence (DNA): TGTGCCAGCAACCACCTTAGACAGCCCCAGCATTTT. The rearrangement links TRBV6-5 to TRBJ1-5; D gene uncertain. Per the germline V gene, CDR1 is MNHEY and CDR2 is SVGAGI. The CDR3 length is 12 residues. Trimming cost V 7 bases and J 7 bases, with 11 bases left between them.

The chain combines TRBV29-1 with TRBJ2-2, with D possibly matching TRBD2 (6 bases). V was shortened by 6 bases and J by 5 bases, with 13 bases between the two germline ends. The CDR3 extends over 13 amino acids. Germline V gene data show CDR1 as SQVTM and CDR2 as ANQGSEA. The CDR3 DNA follows: TGCAGCGTGCCCTCCGGGGGAACCGGGGAGCTGTTTTTT. Protein sequence: CSVPSGGTGELFF.

This clone was seen a few times. The chain recombines TRBV2 with TRBJ1-5, with 7 positions matching TRBD1. The CDR3 contains 15 residues. V shed 3 bases and J 4 bases; nucleotides not matched to a gene: 6. CDR1 and CDR2 (germline): SNHLY, FYNNEI. The DNA for the CDR3 is TGTGCCAGCAGTGATTCAGGGGGGCGAAATCAGCCCCAGCATTTT. This gives the protein CASSDSGGRNQPQHF.

The table lists this clone with a count of one. The chain has TRBV9 and TRBJ2-6, with 7 bases lining up with TRBD1. The CDR3 length is 17 residues. J lost 0 bases, V lost 4 bases, and 7 bases had no gene match. The germline V gene encodes CDR1 SGDLS and CDR2 YYNGEE. The CDR3 reads CASSSRGGSSGANVLTF. The CDR3 region has the DNA TGTGCCAGCAGCTCCCGAGGGGGCAGCTCTGGGGCCAACGTCCTGACTTTC.

This clone has just one count. The V gene is TRBV19, the J gene TRBJ2-4, with TRBD2 identical over 13 bases. Germline CDR1 reads LNHDA; CDR2 reads SQIVND (reference sequence). The ends lost 8 bases at V and 9 bases at J; junction bases unmatched: 13. The CDR3 loop spans 16 amino acids. The CDR3 sequence is CASGRTSGGQGRIQYF. The CDR3 bases are TGTGCCAGTGGGAGGACTAGCGGGGGCCAAGGTCGCATTCAGTACTTC.

The rearrangement uses TRBV19 and TRBJ1-2; D is unresolved. V lost 2 bases and J lost 7, with 14 bases in between. The CDR3 is 14 residues long. Germline loops: CDR1 LNHDA, CDR2 SQIVND (reference sequence). CDR3 sequence (DNA): TGTGCCAGTAGTATACTTCCCGGCGAGGGTGGCTACACCTTC. This codes for CASSILPGEGGYTF.

In this sample, this clone turned up a few times. The chain couples TRBV4-3 to TRBJ1-4, with TRBD1 matching over 7 bases. The length of the CDR3 is 15 residues. Germline-derived CDR1 and CDR2 are LGHNA and YSLEER. V lost 0 bases to trimming and J lost 5 bases; unmatched junction nucleotides: 3. The CDR3 protein is CASSQDSRGNEKLFF. The DNA of the CDR3 is TGCGCCAGCAGCCAAGATAGCAGGGGGAATGAAAAACTGTTTTTT.

The gene calls are TRBV20-1 and TRBJ1-6; 7 bases align to TRBD1. The CDR3 covers 16 residues. V lost 3 bases and J lost 7; bases outside the gene matches: 12. Looked up from germline, CDR1 is DFQATT and CDR2 is SNEGSKA (reference sequence). In nucleotides, the CDR3 is TGCAGTGCTAGTCCAATACAGGGGAAGGGGAATTCACCCCTCCACTTT. Amino acid sequence: CSASPIQGKGNSPLHF.

This clone has only a few counts. This chain links TRBV4-1 with TRBJ2-2, with 8 bases lining up with TRBD2. V shed 2 bases and J 0 bases; nucleotides not matched to a gene: 8. Germline V gene lookup returns CDR1 MGHRA and CDR2 YSYEKL. The CDR3 consists of 18 residues. CDR3 loop: CASSQLGGALANTGELFF. The CDR3, as DNA: TGCGCCAGCAGCCAACTCGGGGGGGCACTCGCGAACACCGGGGAGCTGTTTTTT.

V is TRBV7-9 and J is TRBJ1-4, with no clear D. Germline V gene lookup returns CDR1 SEHNR and CDR2 FQNEAQ (reference sequence). Deletions cut 7 bases from V and 7 bases from J, with 16 bases between. The CDR3 has 14 amino acids. In DNA form, the CDR3 reads TGTGCCAGCATGGTAGGGAGCGGGGTTGAAAAACTGTTTTTT. Protein: CASMVGSGVEKLFF.

This chain links TRBV2 with TRBJ1-3; the D gene is possibly TRBD1 (5 bases). From germline, CDR1 is SNHLY and CDR2 FYNNEI. The CDR3 has 15 residues. Trimming shortened V by 7 bases and J by 0 bases, and 13 bases separated the two germline ends. The chain's CDR3 is CASTEWGGSGNTIYF. The CDR3 DNA sequence: TGTGCCAGCACCGAGTGGGGGGGCTCTGGAAACACCATATATTTT.

J is TRBJ1-6 and V is TRBV4-2; 9 positions match TRBD1. The V segment lost 0 bases and the J segment 7 bases; nucleotides outside the gene matches: 7. Germline CDR1 reads LGHNA; CDR2 reads YNFKEQ. The CDR3 length is 17 residues. The DNA for the CDR3 is TGTGCCAGCAGCCAAGAACTTAGGACAGGGGCCAATTCACCCCTCCACTTT. It is translated as CASSQELRTGANSPLHF.

V and J are TRBV29-1 and TRBJ2-1; maybe TRBD1 (6 bases). The CDR3 runs 14 residues. Germline V gene lookup returns CDR1 SQVTM and CDR2 ANQGSEA. The V and J ends lost 1 base and 3 bases respectively, with 10 bases between them. The CDR3 region has the DNA TGCAGCGTTGAAGGAGGACAGAACTACAATGAGCAGTTCTTC. Its translation: CSVEGGQNYNEQFF.

V is TRBV19 and J is TRBJ1-1; possible D gene TRBD1, 5 bases. V was shortened by 6 bases and J by 11 bases, with 16 bases between the two germline ends. There are 12 residues in the CDR3. CDR1 is LNHDA, CDR2 SQIVND, per germline (reference sequence). The CDR3 here is CASSLWGGEAFF. The DNA for the CDR3 is TGTGCCAGTAGCCTGTGGGGGGGTGAGGCTTTCTTT.

The rearrangement links TRBV5-6 to TRBJ2-2; the match to TRBD2 covers 9 bases. The CDR3 is 16 residues long. Germline CDR1 is SGHDT and CDR2 is YYEEEE. V was clipped by 0 bases and J by 4 bases; unmatched bases: 4. The CDR3 coding sequence is TGTGCCAGCAGCTTGGATGGAGCGGGGGGCACCGGGGAGCTGTTTTTT. Amino acid sequence: CASSLDGAGGTGELFF.

The chain uses TRBV19 and TRBJ1-1, with D uncertain. Germline V gene data show CDR1 as LNHDA and CDR2 as SQIVND (reference sequence). The CDR3 spans 13 residues. Trimming stripped 3 bases from V and 0 bases from J, with 5 bases between. In DNA form, the CDR3 reads TGTGCCAGTAGTATGGCCCTGAACACTGAAGCTTTCTTT. This sequence encodes CASSMALNTEAFF.

The chain links TRBV7-2 to TRBJ1-4; D unclear. The length of the CDR3 is 16 residues. Germline assignment: CDR1 SGHTA and CDR2 FQGNSA. V was trimmed by 1 base and J by 3 bases, leaving 12 bases between them. The CDR3 sequence: CASSLVFARANEKLFF. In nucleotides, the CDR3 is TGTGCCAGCAGCTTAGTATTCGCCCGGGCTAATGAAAAACTGTTTTTT.

This CDR3 is CASSELWNTEAFF. CDR3 in DNA: TGTGCCAGCAGCGAACTATGGAACACTGAAGCTTTCTTT. This chain uses TRBV4-2 with TRBJ1-1; D uncertain. This CDR3 spans 13 amino acids. The V and J ends lost 5 bases and 1 base respectively, with 8 bases between them. CDR1 and CDR2 (germline): LGHNA, YNFKEQ.

This clone was counted a few times. The CDR3 here is CASSPSGVGELFF. The CDR3 coding sequence is TGTGCCAGTAGTCCTAGCGGGGTCGGGGAGCTGTTTTTT. The J gene is TRBJ2-2, the V gene TRBV19, with 9 nucleotides matching TRBD2. Per the germline V gene, CDR1 is LNHDA and CDR2 is SQIVND (reference sequence). The length of the CDR3 is 13 residues. The V gene end was trimmed by 5 bases and the J gene end by 7 bases; junction bases not matched to a gene: 2.

J is TRBJ1-1 and V is TRBV5-1; the D gene is possibly TRBD1 (6 bases). Germline CDR1 SGHRS, CDR2 YFSETQ. This CDR3 comprises 14 residues. Trimming stripped 3 bases from V and 0 bases from J, with 9 bases between. This chain's CDR3 is CASSSYRVNTEAFF. CDR3 bases: TGCGCCAGCAGCTCCTACAGGGTGAACACTGAAGCTTTCTTT.

The J gene is TRBJ1-4, the V gene TRBV7-9; D may be TRBD1 (5 bases). Per germline, CDR1 SEHNR and CDR2 FQNEAQ (reference sequence). The CDR3 is 15 amino acids. V lost 1 base to trimming and J lost 8 bases, with 14 bases between them. The CDR3 region has the DNA TGTGCCAGCAGCTTAGGGAACAGGAAGGAGGAAAAACTGTTTTTT. Protein product: CASSLGNRKEEKLFF.

The chain employs TRBV7-9 and TRBJ2-4; D might be TRBD1 (5 bases). The ends were cut back, 2 bases at V and 9 bases at J, with 8 bases in the middle. Germline lookup yields CDR1 SEHNR and CDR2 FQNEAQ (reference sequence). The CDR3 is 12 residues long. The chain's CDR3 is CASSLQGGIQYF. CDR3 coding DNA: TGTGCCAGCAGCTTACAGGGTGGCATTCAGTACTTC.